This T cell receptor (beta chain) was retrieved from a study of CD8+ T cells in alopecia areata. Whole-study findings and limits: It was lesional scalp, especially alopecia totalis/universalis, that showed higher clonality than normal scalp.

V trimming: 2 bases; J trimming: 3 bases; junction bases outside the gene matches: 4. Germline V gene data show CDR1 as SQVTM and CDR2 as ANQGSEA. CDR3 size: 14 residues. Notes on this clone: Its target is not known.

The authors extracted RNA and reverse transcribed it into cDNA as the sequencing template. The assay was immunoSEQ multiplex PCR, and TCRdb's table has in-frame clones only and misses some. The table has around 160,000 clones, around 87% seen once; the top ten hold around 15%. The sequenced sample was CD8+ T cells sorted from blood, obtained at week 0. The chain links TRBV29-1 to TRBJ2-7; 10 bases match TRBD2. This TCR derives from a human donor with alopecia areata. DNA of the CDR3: TGCAGCGTTGAACTAGCGGGAGTCATCTACGAGCAGTACTTC. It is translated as CSVELAGVIYEQYF.